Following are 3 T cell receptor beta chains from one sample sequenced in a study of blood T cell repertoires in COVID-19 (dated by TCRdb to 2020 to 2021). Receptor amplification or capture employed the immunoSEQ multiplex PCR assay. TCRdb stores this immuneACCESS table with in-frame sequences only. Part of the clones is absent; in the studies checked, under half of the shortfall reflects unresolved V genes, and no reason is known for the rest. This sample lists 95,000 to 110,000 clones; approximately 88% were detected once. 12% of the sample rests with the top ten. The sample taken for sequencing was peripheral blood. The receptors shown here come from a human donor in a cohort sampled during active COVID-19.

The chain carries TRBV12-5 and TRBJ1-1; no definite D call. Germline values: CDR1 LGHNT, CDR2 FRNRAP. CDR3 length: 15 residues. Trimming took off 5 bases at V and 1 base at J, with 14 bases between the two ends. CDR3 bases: TGTGCTAGTGGTCCCCCCCGTCCACAGAACACTGAAGCTTTCTTT. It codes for CASGPPRPQNTEAFF. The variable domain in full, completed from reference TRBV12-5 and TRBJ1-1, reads DARVTQTPRHKVTEMGQEVTMRCQPILGHNTVFWYRQTMMQGLELLAYFRNRAPLDDSGMPKDRFSAEMPDATLATLKIQPSEPRDSAVYFCASGPPRPQNTEAFFGQGTRLTVV.

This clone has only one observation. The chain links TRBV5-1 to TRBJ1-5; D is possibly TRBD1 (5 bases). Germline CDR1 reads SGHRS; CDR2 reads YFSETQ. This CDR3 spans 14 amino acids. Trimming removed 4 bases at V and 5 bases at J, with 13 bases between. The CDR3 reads CASSPDSRDQPQHF. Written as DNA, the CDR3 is TGCGCCAGCAGCCCTGACAGCAGGGATCAGCCCCAGCATTTT.

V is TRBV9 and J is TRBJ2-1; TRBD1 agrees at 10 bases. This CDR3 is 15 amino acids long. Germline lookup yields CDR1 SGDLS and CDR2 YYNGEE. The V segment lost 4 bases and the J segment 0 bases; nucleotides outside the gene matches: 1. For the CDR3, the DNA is TGTGCCAGCAGCCGGGACAGGGGCTCCTACAATGAGCAGTTCTTC. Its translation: CASSRDRGSYNEQFF.